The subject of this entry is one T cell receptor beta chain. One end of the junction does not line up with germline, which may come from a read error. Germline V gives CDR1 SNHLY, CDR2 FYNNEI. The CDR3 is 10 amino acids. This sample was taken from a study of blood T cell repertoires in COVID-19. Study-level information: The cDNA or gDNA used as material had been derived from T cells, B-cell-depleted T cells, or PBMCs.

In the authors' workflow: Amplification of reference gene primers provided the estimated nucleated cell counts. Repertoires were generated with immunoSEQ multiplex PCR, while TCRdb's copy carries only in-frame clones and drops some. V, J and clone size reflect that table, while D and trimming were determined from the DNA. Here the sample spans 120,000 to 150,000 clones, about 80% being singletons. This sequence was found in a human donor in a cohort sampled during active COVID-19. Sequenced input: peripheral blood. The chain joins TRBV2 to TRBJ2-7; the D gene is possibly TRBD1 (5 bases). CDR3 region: CASSEARALF. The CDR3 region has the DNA TGTGCCAGCAGTGAAGCCAGGGCCCTTTTC.